These T cell receptor beta chains were read from a single sample in a study of T-cell memory formation after mild COVID-19. Using its own MiXCR run on the 5' RACE reads, TCRdb lists one record per CDR3 protein. The data show over 300,000 distinct CDR3 sequences, 20% to 25% seen once. The sample consisted of PBMCs or a T cell subset sorted from them (not recorded which). Receptor source: a man aged 18 to 30 who had mild COVID-19 (a few samples of this study predate the infection). Cell type and time point are not known. Both conserved end residues are trimmed from each CDR3. The D gene is left open where the match is weak.

v_call	d_call	j_call	cdr3_aa
TRBV7-2	TRBD1	TRBJ2-1	ASSPGQGGGEQF
TRBV5-4	.	TRBJ2-5	ASSPSGLETQY
TRBV27	TRBD2	TRBJ2-1	ASGTRLSNEQF
TRBV5-1	.	TRBJ1-2	ASSLASGNGYT
TRBV7-2	TRBD1	TRBJ2-5	ASSLGGTAMKTQY
TRBV7-9	.	TRBJ1-3	ASSPRALAGNTIY
TRBV6-5	.	TRBJ1-1	ASSYSRRTNTEAF
TRBV5-1	.	TRBJ2-3	ASSSGSTSTDTQY
TRBV30	.	TRBJ1-5	AWSVSRNQPQH
TRBV5-5	.	TRBJ1-1	ASSFRGFMNTEAF